This T cell receptor beta chain was captured in a study of T cell responses to AZD1222 COVID-19 vaccine (TCRdb year 2021). Regarding the study in general: TCR sequencing covered roughly 230 trial participants: 207 given two doses of AZD1222 and approximately 25 given two doses of MenACWY control vaccine. Trial participants were enrolled by age into 18-55, 56-69 and 70-plus year subgroups, with 148, 28 and 57 TCR-sequenced participants respectively.

General study outcomes and caveats: The vaccine-associated CD4 TCRs covered the entire spike protein, and the dominant responses fell in regions 160-218 and 743-854. Conclusions about previously exposed vaccinees were limited because only six AZD1222 recipients were SARS-CoV-2 seropositive at baseline. Epitopes outside the regions mutated in the B.1.351 and B.1.1.7 variants were reportedly recognized by nearly half of the unique spike-specific TCRs. Spike-specific TCR breadth and depth rose significantly after two AZD1222 doses compared with day 0 and with MenACWY recipients. Because no day 14 peak-response samples were available, the repertoires could be characterized only after the peak T cell response. The 56-69-year group was small, and its depth increase did not reach significance, likely because of low power. Participants were mostly white British and included more females than males, and it was suggested by the authors that clonal diversity may have been underestimated.

The meaning of the sample's time point label: about 28 days (+/-7) after the second vaccine dose. AZD1222 recipients with second doses at about 4 weeks or about 12 weeks were pooled, because spike-specific TCR depth and breadth did not differ between schedules. The vaccinee samples were drawn from two UK trials, COV001 and COV002, one of which was a single-blind randomized controlled phase 2/3 trial testing AZD1222 (ChAdOx1 nCoV-19) in healthy adults. For TCRbeta chain sequencing, PBMC samples were collected from trial participants at day 0 and at day 28 after the second dose. A word on this clone: Its specific antigen is unknown. Per-base quality was not reported, and no clone a single base away is much larger than it.

The CDR3 regions of human TCRbeta chains were analyzed by immunosequencing. The authors' pipeline ran thus. TCRs in the repertoires were matched against a reference library of SARS-CoV-2-specific TCRs that had been generated with the MIRA antigen-specificity platform. Breadth meant the fraction of unique TCRs that were SARS-CoV-2-associated, whereas depth meant the fraction of total T cells that were SARS-CoV-2-associated. Using the MIRA data, every spike-specific TCR was mapped to the spike region that the TCR reacted to and assigned to either a CD4 or a CD8 class. Log10-transformed breadth and depth values were compared by one-way ANOVA with Sidak's multiple comparisons tests. TCRdb stores this immuneACCESS table with in-frame sequences only. Part of the clones is absent; in the studies checked, under half of the shortfall reflects unresolved V genes, and no reason is known for the rest. V, J and clone size derive from that table, while D and trimming were established from the DNA sequence. This sample lists 100,000 or so clones; roughly nine tenths were detected once. The ten largest account for approximately 3.1% of the sample.

This specimen was peripheral blood, taken 28 days after the second AZD1222 dose. The clonotype comes from an adult who received the AZD1222 COVID-19 vaccine.

Read as DNA, the sequence is TGTGCCAGCAGTGGGCCCCAGGGGAACACCGGGGAGCTGTTTTTT. Protein translation: CASSGPQGNTGELFF. The rearranged segments are TRBV25-1 and TRBJ2-2; a tentative D call is TRBD1 (5 bases match). V is clipped by 4 bases and J by 1 base, and the sequence between their germline boundaries is 10 bases long. From its cysteine to its phenylalanine, the CDR3 spans 15 amino acids. Only CDR3 DNA remains: 45 bases, in frame from the first base. CDR1 and CDR2, looked up from the germline V gene, are MGHDK and SYGVNS.